These 5 T cell receptor beta chains share one sample of origin, sequenced in a study of molecular identifiers for immune sequencing clone quantification. TCRdb used MiXCR to reprocess the PCR reads, holding one entry per CDR3 protein. This sample carries around 480,000 distinct CDR3 sequences, roughly 24% of them seen once, and the ten largest clones take approximately 0.76%. Material for sequencing was naive CD8+ T cells from blood, with Jurkat cell RNA spiked in. Subset meaning: FACS-sorted CD8+CD4-CCR7+CD45RA+ naive T cells. These receptors came from a human donor in good health. Some libraries in this study had Jurkat cell RNA spiked in.

Details on this clonotype: The junction differs from germline at one of its ends, possibly a read error. The chain links TRBV20-1 to TRBJ2-3; perhaps D is TRBD1 or TRBD2 (5 bases each). The CDR3 spans 13 residues. CDR1 is DFQATT and CDR2 is SNEGSKA in the germline V gene (reference sequence). CDR3: CSARGDRADTPYF. Written as DNA, the CDR3 is TGCAGTGCTAGAGGGGACCGGGCAGATACGCCGTATTTT.

This clonotype was seen at least ten times. The chain employs TRBV28 and TRBJ2-2; D not resolved. Per the germline V gene, CDR1 is MDHEN and CDR2 is SYDVKM. Trimming removed 5 bases at V and 5 bases at J, with 9 bases between. The CDR3 covers 13 residues. CDR3 sequence (DNA): TGTGCCAGCAGTCCTACCTTGACCGGGGAGCTGTTTTTT. Translated, it gives CASSPTLTGELFF.

The V gene is TRBV28, the J gene TRBJ2-7; perhaps TRBD2 as D (6 bases). Germline CDR1 MDHEN, CDR2 SYDVKM. V lost 2 bases, J lost 7 bases, and 12 bases lay in between. The CDR3 loop spans 13 amino acids. For the CDR3, the DNA is TGTGCCAGCAGTTTACGGGGACTGAGGGAGCAGTACTTC. Protein sequence: CASSLRGLREQYF.

V and J are TRBV5-7 and TRBJ2-6; perhaps TRBD2 as D (5 bases). TRBV5-7 is an ORF, and what it does is uncertain. The CDR3 runs 16 residues. The germline V and J ends were trimmed by 0 bases and 0 bases, with 7 bases remaining between them. The CDR3 nucleotides are TGTGCCAGCAGCTTGGGCGACTACTCTGGGGCCAACGTCCTGACTTTC. It yields the protein CASSLGDYSGANVLTF.

With respect to this clonotype: This may be a read error: a much more frequent sequence differs by one nucleotide. The V gene is TRBV7-9, the J gene TRBJ2-5; the D gene is possibly TRBD1 (6 bases). The V gene's germline CDR1 is SEHNR and CDR2 FQNEAQ (reference sequence). This CDR3 contains 16 residues. This chain's CDR3 is CALKLIQGPKGETQNF. The CDR3 region has the DNA TGTGCCTTAAAACTCATTCAGGGGCCCAAGGGAGAGACCCAGAACTTC.